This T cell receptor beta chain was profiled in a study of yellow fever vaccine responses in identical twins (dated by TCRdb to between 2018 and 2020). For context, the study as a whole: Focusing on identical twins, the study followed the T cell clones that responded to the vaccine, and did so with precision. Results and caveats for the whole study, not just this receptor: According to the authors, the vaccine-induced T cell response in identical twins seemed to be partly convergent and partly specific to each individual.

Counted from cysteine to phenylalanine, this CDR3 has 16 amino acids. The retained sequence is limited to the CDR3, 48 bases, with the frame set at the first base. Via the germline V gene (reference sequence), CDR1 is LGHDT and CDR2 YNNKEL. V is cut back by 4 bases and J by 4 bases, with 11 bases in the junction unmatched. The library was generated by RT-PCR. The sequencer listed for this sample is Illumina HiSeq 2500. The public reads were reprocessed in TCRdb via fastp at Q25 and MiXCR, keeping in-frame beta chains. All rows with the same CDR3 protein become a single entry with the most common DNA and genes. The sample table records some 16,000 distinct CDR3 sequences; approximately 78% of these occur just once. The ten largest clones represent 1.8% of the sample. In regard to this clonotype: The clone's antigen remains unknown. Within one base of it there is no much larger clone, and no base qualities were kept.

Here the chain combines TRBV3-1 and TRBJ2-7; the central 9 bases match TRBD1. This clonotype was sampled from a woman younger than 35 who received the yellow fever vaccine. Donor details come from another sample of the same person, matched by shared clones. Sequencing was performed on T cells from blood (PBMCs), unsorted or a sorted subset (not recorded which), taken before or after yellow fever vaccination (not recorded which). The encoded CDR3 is CASSRTGGYGSYEQYF. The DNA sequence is TGTGCCAGCAGCCGCACAGGGGGCTACGGTTCTTACGAGCAGTACTTC.